This T cell receptor beta chain was profiled in a study of T cells in Graves' hyperthyroidism and ophthalmopathy (dated by TCRdb to the late 2010s). For the wider study: Peripheral blood was sampled at the time of initial diagnosis, prior to any treatment. TCR V-J signatures able to tell the groups apart were searched for in a discovery cohort of 90 to 100 patients, of whom about 40 had Graves' ophthalmopathy and around 58 had stable Graves' hyperthyroidism. An independent validation cohort of around 19 hyperthyroidism patients and 17 patients who later progressed to ophthalmopathy tested prospective prediction of ophthalmopathy. The 90 to 100 discovery patients were randomly divided into training and test sets at a 7:3 ratio. Thyroid tissue and blood T-cell repertoires from about six Graves' hyperthyroidism patients were also compared in the study. After sampling, hyperthyroidism patients received methimazole starting at 30 mg daily, and ophthalmopathy patients received high-dose intravenous methylprednisolone. The paper describes TCR Vbeta CDR3 sequencing of fewer than 150 peripheral blood samples, made up of some 42 ophthalmopathy patients, approximately 76 hyperthyroidism patients and roughly 17 progressor patients. Results the study describes overall, beyond this receptor: Most expanded thyroid clonotypes (frequency above 0.001) were also detected in blood, suggesting blood repertoires may reflect thyroid immune responses. Sample size was not statistically predetermined, and investigators were not blinded to group allocation. In cross-validation, a model built on a 13 V-J signature told ophthalmopathy apart from stable hyperthyroidism with 85% to 90% sensitivity and around 83% specificity, and in testing the same model reached 80%/75%. In validation, the model predicted progression to ophthalmopathy a median of approximately 6.6 months before onset, with around 70% sensitivity and roughly 72% specificity.

The TCR beta CDR3 regions were amplified from the RNA transcripts. The TCR CDR3 was subjected to a first round of RT-PCR using the HTBI primer set and the Qiagen OneStep RT-PCR kit. Libraries were constructed in a second round of multiplex PCR, after which size selection and purification were performed. Libraries were sequenced paired-end with 100 bp reads on an Illumina HiSeq2000. For the original study's pipeline: SOAPnuke was used to process the raw data, with reads discarded if the reads contained adapters or uncalled bases, had a mean Phred below 15, or lacked an exact constant-primer or identifier match. High-quality paired reads were merged using COPE v1.2.5, and each unique nucleotide sequence was defined as a clonotype. MiTCR v1.1 was used to align clonotypes to the IMGT TRBV, TRBD and TRBJ reference segments. The analysis included only V-J combinations with a frequency above 0.0001, which together covered roughly 99% of the repertoires. A TCS score was defined as the ratio between F50 (clonal expansion) and ExV (chaos), using BLOSUM62-based TCRdist between CDR3 peptides within each V-J. Welch's t-statistics and random forest reduced roughly 530 V-J features to fewer than 15, which were used in a naive Bayes classifier (R e1071). TCRdb's own reprocessing of the public reads used fastp at Q25 and MiXCR and kept productive beta chains. Identical CDR3 protein sequences are pooled into one entry, listed with their most common genes and DNA. These V and J calls originate from TCRdb's pipeline instead of the authors' own analysis. The sample table shows about 300,000 distinct CDR3 sequences, and about 19% are seen once. 39% of the sample comes from the top ten.

On this clonotype itself: It lacks a known antigen. Per-nucleotide qualities are absent, and no much larger clonotype sits a single base away.

The CDR3 contains 14 residues, cysteine and phenylalanine counted. The CDR3 DNA has 42 bases and is translated from base 1. Per the germline V gene (reference sequence), SGHNT is the CDR1 and YYREEE is the CDR2. Germline trimming: 2 bases from V, 3 bases from J; junction bases outside gene matches: 5. Ophthalmopathy patients had moderately to severely active disease, Clinical Activity Score of at least 3, NOSPECS grade of at least 4, and duration under 3 months. The study excluded patients with uncontrolled infections, other autoimmune diseases, pregnancy or lactation. Diagnoses were established on the basis of clinical symptoms, serum thyroxine and TRAb, thyroid ultrasound, and orbital computed tomography. Ficoll-Paque density gradient centrifugation was used to isolate PBMCs from approximately 10 ml of fresh peripheral blood. Total RNA was extracted using Trizol reagent, and RNA quality was assessed on an Agilent 2100 Bioanalyzer.

The sequence was collected from a man aged 45-65 years with Graves' ophthalmopathy. Recombination linked TRBV5-4 to TRBJ2-7, and 7 bases in between align with TRBD1. The specimen sequenced was blood. The CDR3: CASSLGGPLYEQYF. The nucleotide sequence is TGTGCCAGCAGCTTAGGGGGCCCACTCTACGAGCAGTACTTC.